This TCR beta chain stems from a study of OX40 agonist ivuxolimab in advanced cancers. Assay: immunoSEQ multiplex PCR; the TCRdb copy retains only in-frame clones and omits some. The sample shows roughly 80,000 clones, 84% of them seen only once. CDR1 MNHEY and CDR2 SVGAGI come from the germline V gene. V gave up 5 bases and J gave up 6 bases, with 8 bases separating them. This CDR3 comprises 11 residues. Collection of blood occurred at baseline, at cycle 4 day 1, and at cycle 7 day 1. The sequence came from an adult with an advanced solid tumor such as melanoma, head and neck, liver or kidney cancer. This rearrangement joins TRBV6-5 to TRBJ2-7; no clear D. The input for sequencing was CD4+ or CD8+ T cells sorted from blood, taken in a trial of the OX40 agonist ivuxolimab. The CDR3 region has the DNA TGTGCCAGCAGTACCCGTTTCGAGCAGTACTTC. Translated: CASSTRFEQYF.